Detailed here is one T cell receptor (beta chain). Its antigen remains undetermined. Base-call qualities are not available, and no considerably larger clone is one nucleotide away. Genomic DNA was extracted with the Qiagen DNeasy kit from unsorted PBMCs and from negatively selected CD4+ and CD8+ fractions. TCR beta CDR3 regions were amplified by immunoSEQ multiplex PCR using primers annealing to V and J segments. A synthetic immune receptor repertoire was used to minimize amplification bias, and remaining bias was computationally removed after sequencing. The original methods were these. Custom Python scripts were used to quantify repertoire diversity as the Shannon entropy index. Unsorted, CD4+ and CD8+ repertoires were analyzed separately, except in combined analyses where CD4+ and CD8+ sequences were merged in silico. Clonal expansion was defined as a frequency increase of at least 2-fold after treatment compared with C1D1, and clones undetected at baseline were assigned a pseudocount of 0.5. Singleton clones were defined as clones with 0 or 1 copy at C1D1, and non-singleton clones were defined as clones with 2 or more copies. By matching protein sequences in sorted samples from the same patient, clones expanded in unsorted samples were annotated as CD4+, CD8+ or unknown. Wilcoxon tests on paired samples were used to test diversity changes from C1D1 to C4D1. TCRdb mirrors the immuneACCESS table, restricted to in-frame sequences. Some clones are absent from its copies; in checked studies, under half trace to an unresolved V gene, and the reason for the others is unknown. That table supplies the V and J calls and clone size; D and trimming were determined from the DNA. The sample yields under 20,000 clones; roughly 60% were counted once. Jointly, the top ten make up approximately 8.8% of the sample.

This record belongs to a study of PD-1 blockade in classical Hodgkin lymphoma (dated by TCRdb to between 2020 and 2021). Concerning the study at large: Nivolumab dosing was 3 mg/kg intravenously every 2 weeks, continuing until either disease progression or unacceptable toxicity. To define a peripheral blood immune signature of response to PD-1 blockade in classical Hodgkin lymphoma, the study combined TCR beta sequencing with CyTOF. On the study overall, not on this receptor specifically: Baseline TCR diversity was reported to be lower in newly diagnosed patients than in healthy donors, and even lower in relapsed/refractory patients. Only a single clinical trial cohort was studied, and what caused the repertoire differences, possibly disease activity or prior therapy, remained undefined. Lower diversity was seen in patients whose nivolumab began less than 1 year after ASCT, and these patients were left out of later analyses so that immune reconstitution would not confound the results. By C4D1, a significant rise was seen in CD4+ TCR diversity but not in CD8+ TCR diversity (p=0.0027 vs p=0.16), and the rise was most apparent among complete responders (p=0.02). Among trial patients, those achieving complete response had baseline diversity similar to that of newly diagnosed patients, while diversity was significantly lower in partial responders and progressors.

The time point label, read with the paper, signifies: cycle 2 day 1 (C2D1) of nivolumab. Relapse after autologous stem cell transplantation had occurred in all trial patients, and cohorts A, B and C were distinguished by prior brentuximab vedotin exposure. The trial cohort included 50 to 70 patients with relapsed/refractory classical Hodgkin lymphoma, and each patient had a best overall response of complete response, partial response or progressive disease. Single-agent nivolumab was administered to trial patients in the multi-cohort phase II CheckMate 205 trial. An independent review committee assessed best overall response by applying the 2007 International Working Group response criteria. PBMCs from the trial were collected at three points: immediately before nivolumab initiation (C1D1), and during therapy at cycle 2 day 1 and cycle 4 day 1. After peripheral blood was drawn into 8 mL Vacutainer Cell Preparation Tubes, PBMCs were isolated by centrifugation and then cryopreserved.

The CDR3 spans 14 residues, from the cysteine through the phenylalanine. Kept here is only the CDR3 DNA, which spans 42 bases and is read in frame from base 1. A distance of 11 bases separates the germline ends of V and J, which lose 1 base and 3 bases respectively. Based on the germline V gene, the CDR1 and CDR2 sequences are SGHDT and YYEEEE. The chain employs TRBV5-6 and TRBJ2-7, and the D gene may be TRBD2, 6 bases matching. This TCR was sampled from a human donor with classical Hodgkin lymphoma. The sequences come from peripheral blood mononuclear cells (PBMCs), collected before the second cycle of nivolumab. The CDR3: CASSLTGGNYEQYF. The bases are TGTGCCAGCAGCTTGACTGGGGGGAACTACGAGCAGTACTTC.